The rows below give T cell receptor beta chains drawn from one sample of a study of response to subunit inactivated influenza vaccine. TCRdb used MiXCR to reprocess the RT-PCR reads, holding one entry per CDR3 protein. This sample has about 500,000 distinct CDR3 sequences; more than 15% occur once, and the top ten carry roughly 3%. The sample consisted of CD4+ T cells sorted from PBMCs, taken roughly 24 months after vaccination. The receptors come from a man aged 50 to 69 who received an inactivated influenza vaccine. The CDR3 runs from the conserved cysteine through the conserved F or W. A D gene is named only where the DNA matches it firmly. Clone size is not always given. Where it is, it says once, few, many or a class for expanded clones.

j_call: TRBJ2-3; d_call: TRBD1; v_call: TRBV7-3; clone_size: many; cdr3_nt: TGTGCCAGCAGCCCCGGGACAGGGGGGACAGATACGCAGTATTTT; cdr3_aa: CASSPGTGGTDTQYF
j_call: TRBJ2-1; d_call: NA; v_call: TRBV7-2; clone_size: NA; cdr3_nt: TGTGCCAGCAGCCCATCTAGCGCAAGAGGGTACAATGAGCAGTTCTTC; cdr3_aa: CASSPSSARGYNEQFF
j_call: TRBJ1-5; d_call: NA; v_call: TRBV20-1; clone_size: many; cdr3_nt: TGCAGTGCTAGAGACCGAAACCTTCGGGGTCAGCCCCAGCATTTT; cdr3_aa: CSARDRNLRGQPQHF
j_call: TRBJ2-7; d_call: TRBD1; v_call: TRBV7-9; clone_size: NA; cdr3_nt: TGTGCCAGCAGCTTAGCTAACAGGGGCCCCCTGGGCGAGCAGTACTTC; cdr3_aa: CASSLANRGPLGEQYF
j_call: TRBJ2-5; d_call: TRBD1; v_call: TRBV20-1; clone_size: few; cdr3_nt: TGCAGTGCTCACACCCCGACAGGGAAAGAGACCCAGTACTTC; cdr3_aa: CSAHTPTGKETQYF
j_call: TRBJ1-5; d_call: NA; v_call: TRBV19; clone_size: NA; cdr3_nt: TGTGCCAGTAGGACACGACAGCTCGATCAGCCCCAGCATTTT; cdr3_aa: CASRTRQLDQPQHF
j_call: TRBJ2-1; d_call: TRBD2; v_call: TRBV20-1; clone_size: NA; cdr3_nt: TGCAGTGCGACGGGACTAGATTACAATGAGCAGTTCTTC; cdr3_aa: CSATGLDYNEQFF
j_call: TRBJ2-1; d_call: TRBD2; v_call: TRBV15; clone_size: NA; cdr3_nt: TGTGCCACCAGCAGAGACAAGCGGGAGTTGTACAATGAGCAGTTCTTC; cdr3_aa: CATSRDKRELYNEQFF
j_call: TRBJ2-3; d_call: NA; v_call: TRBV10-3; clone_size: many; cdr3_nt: TGTGCCATCAGTGCGGACAGTTCCTCTGCCCAGTATTTT; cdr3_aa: CAISADSSSAQYF
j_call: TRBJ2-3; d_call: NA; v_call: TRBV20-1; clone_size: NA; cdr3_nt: TGCAGTGCTAGAGATCTAGGCGCTGCGCGCACAGATACGCAGTATTTT; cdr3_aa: CSARDLGAARTDTQYF
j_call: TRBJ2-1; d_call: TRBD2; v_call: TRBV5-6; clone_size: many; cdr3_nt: TGTGCCAGCAGCCGAGCGGGAGAATACAATGAGCAGTTCTTC; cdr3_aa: CASSRAGEYNEQFF
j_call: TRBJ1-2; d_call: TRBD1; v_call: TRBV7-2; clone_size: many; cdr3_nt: TGTGCCAGCAGGGGACAGGTTTCATATGGCTACACCTTC; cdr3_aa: CASRGQVSYGYTF
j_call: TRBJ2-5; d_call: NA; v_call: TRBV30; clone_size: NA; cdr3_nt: TGTGCCTGGAGTGTGTCTAGCCAGTTGGAGACCCAGTACTTC; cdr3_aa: CAWSVSSQLETQYF
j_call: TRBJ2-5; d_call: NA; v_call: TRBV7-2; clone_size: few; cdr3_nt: TGTGCCAGCAGCTTAGTGTCCCGGAACCAAGAGACCCAGTACTTC; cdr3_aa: CASSLVSRNQETQYF
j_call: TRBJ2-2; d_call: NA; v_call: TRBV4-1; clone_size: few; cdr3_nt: TGCGCCAGCAGGACGCAGTTCGGGGAGCTGTTTTTT; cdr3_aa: CASRTQFGELFF
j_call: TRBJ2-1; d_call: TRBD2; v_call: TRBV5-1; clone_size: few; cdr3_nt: TGCGCCAGCAGCGCGGGGGGTACTACCTACAATGAGCAGTTCTTC; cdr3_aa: CASSAGGTTYNEQFF
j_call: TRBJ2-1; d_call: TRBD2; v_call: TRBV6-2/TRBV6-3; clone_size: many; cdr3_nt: TGTGCCAGCAGTCGTAGCGGGGGCCTTTACAATGAGCAGTTCTTC; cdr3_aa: CASSRSGGLYNEQFF
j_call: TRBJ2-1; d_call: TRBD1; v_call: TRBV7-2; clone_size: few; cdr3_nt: TGTGCCAGCAGCTTCCCGACAGGGGGCCATGAGCAGTTCTTC; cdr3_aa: CASSFPTGGHEQFF
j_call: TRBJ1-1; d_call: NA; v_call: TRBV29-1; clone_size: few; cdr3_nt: TGCAGCGTTGATCGACACCCGGGCACTGAAGCTTTCTTT; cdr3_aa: CSVDRHPGTEAFF
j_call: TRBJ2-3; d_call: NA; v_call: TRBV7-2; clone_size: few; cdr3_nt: TGTGCCAGCAGCCTTGCGGCTCCCCGAGGGGATACGCAGTATTTT; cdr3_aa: CASSLAAPRGDTQYF